This T cell receptor (beta chain) was recorded in a study of blood T cell repertoires in COVID-19. Losses at the gene ends were 4 bases for V and 8 bases for J; bases not matched to a gene: 7. Germline loops: CDR1 SEHNR, CDR2 FQNEAQ (reference sequence). This CDR3 has 13 residues. Sequenced by immunoSEQ multiplex PCR; TCRdb stores in-frame clones only, minus some. The table records over 250,000 clones, approximately 88% of them present only once. The sample consisted of PBMCs or T cells enriched from blood (not recorded which). This sequence was found in a woman under 30 who had recovered from COVID-19. The chain links TRBV7-9 to TRBJ1-2; 7 nucleotides match TRBD1. CDR3 DNA: TGTGCCAGCAGCTCCGGGACAGATAGGGGCTACACCTTC. It is translated as CASSSGTDRGYTF. Looking up the rest from reference TRBV7-9 and TRBJ1-2 gives the full variable domain: DTGVSQNPRHKITKRGQNVTFRCDPISEHNRLYWYRQTLGQGPEFLTYFQNEAQLEKSRLLSDRFSAERPKGSFSTLEIQRTEQGDSAMYLCASSSGTDRGYTFGSGTRLTVV.